This paragraph covers one TCR beta chain sequence. No cognate antigen has been identified for it. No clone much larger than this one lies a single base away; base qualities are absent. The sample comes from a study of blood T cell repertoires in COVID-19 (dated by TCRdb to the early 2020s). For context, the study as a whole: Collaborator samples came from the United States, Italy and Spain and covered acute and convalescent phases of COVID-19. The material from the prospective study consisted of cDNA or gDNA derived from T cells, B-cell-depleted T cells, or PBMCs. Deeply sampled blood TCRbeta repertoires from subjects exposed to, actively infected with, or recovered from COVID-19 were included in the dataset. The repertoires were made available in a free public database intended to serve as a resource for research on the immune response to SARS-CoV-2. The samples were drawn from the first 160 participants of the ongoing ImmuneRACE study and from more than 1,000 subjects provided by 6 global collaborators. Sample metadata almost always included a de-identified subject ID, COVID-19 status, age in years and sex. Where available, HLA class I and class II types were taken from metadata supplied by the sample provider and were not determined by assay-based typing.

The immunoSEQ Assay, a bias-controlled multiplex PCR, was used to amplify TCRbeta CDR3 regions from genomic DNA. In the paper's pipeline: The number of nucleated cells in each sample was estimated from the amplification of reference gene primers within the assay. To quantify the absolute abundance of each unique TCRbeta CDR3 rearrangement, sequence reads were collapsed and filtered. For each sample, productive Simpson clonality was calculated by taking the square root of Simpson's diversity index across productive rearrangements. TCRdb obtained this table from immuneACCESS and retained in-frame rearrangements with V and J assigned. These tables miss some clones; where compared with another copy, unresolved V genes account for less than half of the shortfall, and the remainder is unexplained. V and J calls and clone size are those listed in that table; D and trimming were worked out from the DNA. Recorded for this sample are 80,000 to 100,000 clones; about nine tenths of them occurred a single time. The ten largest clonotypes hold about 3% of the sample.

The collaborating institutions used their own protocols to collect whole blood in K2EDTA tubes. Collaborator samples were shipped for TCRbeta analysis as frozen whole blood, isolated PBMCs, or DNA extracted from either sample type. What the authors observed across the whole study: Clinical and demographic metadata were provided uncurated, with the amount varying by source and participant.

Spanning cysteine to phenylalanine, the CDR3 consists of 15 amino acids. Solely the CDR3 DNA is kept, with 45 bases framed from the first base. The trim is 2 bases for V and 0 bases for J, with a gap of 12 bases between the germline ends. Reading the germline V gene (reference sequence) gives CDR1 SGHKS and CDR2 YYEKEE. The sequence was collected from a woman in her forties or fifties with active or convalescent COVID-19. The sequenced material came from peripheral blood. The V and J segments used are TRBV5-5 and TRBJ2-7; a tentative D call is TRBD2 (5 bases match). The DNA sequence is as follows: TGTGCCAGCAGCTTCGGCGAGGGAACCTCCTACGAGCAGTACTTC. It codes for CASSFGEGTSYEQYF. Extended through the reference TRBV5-5 and TRBJ2-7 proteins, this CDR3 yields the full variable domain: DAGVTQSPTHLIKTRGQQVTLRCSPISGHKSVSWYQQVLGQGPQFIFQYYEKEERGRGNFPDRFSARQFPNYSSELNVNALLLGDSALYLCASSFGEGTSYEQYFGPGTRLTVT.